What follows is one T cell receptor beta chain and its context. The conserved final phenylalanine or tryptophan is absent from the CDR3, which likely points to a read error. No DNA is shown, since the ends of the CDR3 on it are uncertain; the CDR3 is the one TCRdb lists. 11 amino acids form the CDR3, both terminal residues included. In the library, individual cDNA molecules carried attached unique molecular identifiers. TCRdb re-called the 5' RACE reads through MiXCR, storing one row per CDR3 protein. The repertoire has over 35,000 distinct CDR3 sequences, approximately 6.2% of them found once; the top ten carry less than 25%. The data stem from a study of early T cells in non-severe SARS-CoV-2 infection. Across the whole study: Sequencing targeted bulk RNA from unsorted whole blood, leaving chains unpaired.

The chain combines TRBV21-1 with TRBJ2-7; TRBD2 was called by the table and not checked on the DNA. TRBV21-1 is reported as a pseudogene. The clonotype comes from an adult who was a healthcare worker with PCR-confirmed SARS-CoV-2 infection or an uninfected control (not recorded which). Material: whole blood, obtained at baseline. The CDR3 loop is CASSKRAGLYL.